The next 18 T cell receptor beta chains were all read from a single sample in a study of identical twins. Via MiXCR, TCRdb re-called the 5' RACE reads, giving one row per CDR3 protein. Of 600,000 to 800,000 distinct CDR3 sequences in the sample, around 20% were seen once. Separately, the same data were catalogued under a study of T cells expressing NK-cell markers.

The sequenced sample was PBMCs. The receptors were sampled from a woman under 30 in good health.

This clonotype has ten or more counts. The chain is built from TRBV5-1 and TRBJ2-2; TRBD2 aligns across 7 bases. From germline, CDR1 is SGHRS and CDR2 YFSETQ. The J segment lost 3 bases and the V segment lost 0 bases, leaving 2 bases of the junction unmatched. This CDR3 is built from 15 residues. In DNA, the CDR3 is TGCGCCAGCAGCTTGGCCGGGAGGTACACCGGGGAGCTGTTTTTT. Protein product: CASSLAGRYTGELFF.

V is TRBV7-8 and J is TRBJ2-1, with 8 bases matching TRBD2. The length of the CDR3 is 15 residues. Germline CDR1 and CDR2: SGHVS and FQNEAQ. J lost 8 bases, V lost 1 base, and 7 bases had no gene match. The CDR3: CASSLGGGGRHEQFF. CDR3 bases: TGTGCCAGCAGCTTAGGAGGCGGGGGGCGACATGAGCAGTTCTTC.

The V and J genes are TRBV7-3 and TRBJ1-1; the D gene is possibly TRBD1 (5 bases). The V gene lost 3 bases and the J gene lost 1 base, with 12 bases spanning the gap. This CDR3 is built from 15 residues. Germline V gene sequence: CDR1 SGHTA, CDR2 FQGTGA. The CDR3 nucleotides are TGTGCCAGCAGCTTCCAGGGTTCGGAGAACACTGAAGCTTTCTTT. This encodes CASSFQGSENTEAFF.

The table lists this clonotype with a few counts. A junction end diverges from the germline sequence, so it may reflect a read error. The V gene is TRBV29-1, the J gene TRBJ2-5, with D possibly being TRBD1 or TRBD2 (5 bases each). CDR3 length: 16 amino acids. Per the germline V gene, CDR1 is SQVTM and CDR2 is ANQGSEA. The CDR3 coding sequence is TGCAGCGTTGAGGGACGGACCCCCCAGGGCCAAGGGACCCAGTACTTC. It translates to CSVEGRTPQGQGTQYF. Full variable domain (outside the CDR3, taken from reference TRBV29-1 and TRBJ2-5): SAVISQKPSRDICQRGTSLTIQCQVDSQVTMMFWYRQQPGQSLTLIATANQGSEATYESGFVIDKFPISRPNLTFSTLTVSNMSPEDSSIYLCSVEGRTPQGQGTQYFGPGTRLLVL.

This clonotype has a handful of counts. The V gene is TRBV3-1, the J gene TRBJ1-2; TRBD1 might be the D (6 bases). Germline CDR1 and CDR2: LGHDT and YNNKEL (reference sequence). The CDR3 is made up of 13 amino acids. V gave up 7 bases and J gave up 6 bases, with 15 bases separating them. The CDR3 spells CASTEYGGNGYTF. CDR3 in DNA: TGTGCCAGCACCGAATATGGGGGCAATGGCTACACCTTC.

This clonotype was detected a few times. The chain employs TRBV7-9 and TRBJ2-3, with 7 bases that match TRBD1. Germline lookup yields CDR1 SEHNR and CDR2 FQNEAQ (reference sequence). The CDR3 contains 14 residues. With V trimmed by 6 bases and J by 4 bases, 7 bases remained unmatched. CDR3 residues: CASRGTVGPDTQYF. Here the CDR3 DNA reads TGTGCCAGCAGAGGGACAGTGGGCCCAGATACGCAGTATTTT. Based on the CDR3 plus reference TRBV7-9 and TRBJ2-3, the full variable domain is DTGVSQNPRHKITKRGQNVTFRCDPISEHNRLYWYRQTLGQGPEFLTYFQNEAQLEKSRLLSDRFSAERPKGSFSTLEIQRTEQGDSAMYLCASRGTVGPDTQYFGPGTRLTVL.

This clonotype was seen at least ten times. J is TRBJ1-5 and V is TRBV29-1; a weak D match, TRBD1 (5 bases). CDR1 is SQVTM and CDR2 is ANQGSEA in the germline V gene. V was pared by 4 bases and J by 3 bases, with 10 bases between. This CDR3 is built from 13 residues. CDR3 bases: TGCAGCGTTGTAGGGGACTCCAATCAGCCCCAGCATTTT. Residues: CSVVGDSNQPQHF.

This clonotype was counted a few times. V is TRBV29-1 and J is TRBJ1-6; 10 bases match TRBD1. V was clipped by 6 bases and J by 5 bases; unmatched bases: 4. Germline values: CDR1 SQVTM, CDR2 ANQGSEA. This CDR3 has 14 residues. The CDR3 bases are TGCAGCGTAAGGGACAGGGGACATAATTCACCCCTCCACTTT. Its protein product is CSVRDRGHNSPLHF.

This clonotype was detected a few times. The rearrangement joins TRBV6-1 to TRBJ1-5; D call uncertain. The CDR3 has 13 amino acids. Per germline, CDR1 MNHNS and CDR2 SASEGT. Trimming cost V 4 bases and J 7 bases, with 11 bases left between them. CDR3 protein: CASSAETLQPQHF. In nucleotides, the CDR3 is TGTGCCAGCAGTGCCGAAACTCTACAGCCCCAGCATTTT.

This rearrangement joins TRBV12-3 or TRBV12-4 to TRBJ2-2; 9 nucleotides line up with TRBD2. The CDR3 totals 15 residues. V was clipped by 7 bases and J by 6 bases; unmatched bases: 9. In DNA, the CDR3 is TGTGCCAGCACCTTTTTCGAGCGGGAGGCCGGGGAGCTGTTTTTT. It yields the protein CASTFFEREAGELFF.

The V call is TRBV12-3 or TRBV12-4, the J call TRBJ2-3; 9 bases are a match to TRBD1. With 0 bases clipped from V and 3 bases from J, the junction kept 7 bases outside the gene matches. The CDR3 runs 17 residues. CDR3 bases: TGTGCCAGCAGTTTAGCGGACAGGGGTTGGGCAACAGATACGCAGTATTTT. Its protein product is CASSLADRGWATDTQYF.

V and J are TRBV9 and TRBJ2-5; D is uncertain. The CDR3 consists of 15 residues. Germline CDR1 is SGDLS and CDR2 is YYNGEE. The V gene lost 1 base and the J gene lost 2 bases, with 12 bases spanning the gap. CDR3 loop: CASSVTPLSQETQYF. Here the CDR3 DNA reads TGTGCCAGCAGCGTAACCCCACTGAGTCAAGAGACCCAGTACTTC.

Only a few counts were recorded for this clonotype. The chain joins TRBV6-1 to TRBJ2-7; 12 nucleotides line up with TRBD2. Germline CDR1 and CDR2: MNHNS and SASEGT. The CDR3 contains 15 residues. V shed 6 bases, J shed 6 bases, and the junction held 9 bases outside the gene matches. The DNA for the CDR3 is TGTGCCAGCAGAACCGGACTAGCGGGAAATCTCGAGCAGTACTTC. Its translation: CASRTGLAGNLEQYF.

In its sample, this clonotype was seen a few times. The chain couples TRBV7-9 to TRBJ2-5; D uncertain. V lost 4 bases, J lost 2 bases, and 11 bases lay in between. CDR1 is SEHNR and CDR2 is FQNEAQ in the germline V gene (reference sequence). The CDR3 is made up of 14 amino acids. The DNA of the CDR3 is TGTGCCAGCAGCTCAACCACCCTGCAAGAGACCCAGTACTTC. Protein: CASSSTTLQETQYF.

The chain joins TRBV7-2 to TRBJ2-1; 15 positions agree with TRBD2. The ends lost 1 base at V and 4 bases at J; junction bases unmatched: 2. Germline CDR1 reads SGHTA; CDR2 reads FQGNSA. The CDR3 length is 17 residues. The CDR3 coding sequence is TGTGCCAGCAGCTTAGGGACTAGCGGGAGGGCGTACAATGAGCAGTTCTTC. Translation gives CASSLGTSGRAYNEQFF.

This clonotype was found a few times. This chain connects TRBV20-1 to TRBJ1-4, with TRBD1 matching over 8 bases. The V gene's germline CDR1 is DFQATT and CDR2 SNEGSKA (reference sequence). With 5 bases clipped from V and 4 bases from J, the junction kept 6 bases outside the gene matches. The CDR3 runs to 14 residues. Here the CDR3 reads CSASRTGRNEKLFF. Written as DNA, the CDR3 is TGCAGTGCTTCTCGGACAGGGCGTAATGAAAAACTGTTTTTT.

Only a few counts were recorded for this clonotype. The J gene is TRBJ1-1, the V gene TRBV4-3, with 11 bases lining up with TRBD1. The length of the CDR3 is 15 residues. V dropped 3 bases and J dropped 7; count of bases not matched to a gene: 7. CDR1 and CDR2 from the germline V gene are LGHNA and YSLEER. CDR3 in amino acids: CASSQGTGGVFEAFF. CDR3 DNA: TGCGCCAGCAGCCAGGGGACAGGGGGAGTCTTTGAAGCTTTCTTT.

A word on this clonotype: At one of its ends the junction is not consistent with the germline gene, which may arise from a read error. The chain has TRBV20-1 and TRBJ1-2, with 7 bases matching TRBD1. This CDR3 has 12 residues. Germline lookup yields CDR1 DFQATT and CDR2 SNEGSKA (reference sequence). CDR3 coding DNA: TGCAGTGCTCCCCCCCGGGACAGACATTCCGCCTTC. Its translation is CSAPPRDRHSAF.